The 32 T cell receptor beta chains in this list originate from one sample, sequenced in a study of blood T cell repertoires in COVID-19. Here immunoSEQ multiplex PCR was the method, and the copy in TCRdb shows in-frame clones only, minus some. The profile shows over 350,000 clones, 88% of them singletons. What was sequenced was PBMCs or T cells enriched from blood (not recorded which). These receptors were taken from a young woman with acute COVID-19.

J is TRBJ2-3 and V is TRBV11-2; D is uncertain. The CDR3 extends over 14 amino acids. Trimming removed 5 bases at V and 0 bases at J, with 9 bases between. Germline V gene lookup returns CDR1 SGHAT and CDR2 FQNNGV. CDR3 in amino acids: CASSPFPSTDTQYF. The CDR3 DNA is TGTGCCAGCAGCCCTTTTCCTAGCACAGATACGCAGTATTTT.

The V call is TRBV19, the J call TRBJ1-2; D remains ambiguous. The CDR3 consists of 15 residues. Trimming took 1 base from V and 1 from J, leaving 10 bases between them. Germline V gene sequence: CDR1 LNHDA, CDR2 SQIVND (reference sequence). Here the CDR3 DNA reads TGTGCCAGTAGTATAGTGAACACGAATAACTATGGCTACACCTTC. This sequence encodes CASSIVNTNNYGYTF. Full variable domain (rest looked up from reference TRBV19 and TRBJ1-2): DGGITQSPKYLFRKEGQNVTLSCEQNLNHDAMYWYRQDPGQGLRLIYYSQIVNDFQKGDIAEGYSVSREKKESFPLTVTSAQKNPTAFYLCASSIVNTNNYGYTFGSGTRLTVV.

The genes are TRBV10-3 and TRBJ1-3; TRBD1 might be the D (6 bases). The V end was cut by 10 bases, the J end by 0 bases, with 16 bases between. Germline V gene lookup returns CDR1 ENHRY and CDR2 SYGVKD. The CDR3 sequence is 15 residues long. The CDR3 is CATTDSAFSGNTIYF. In DNA, the CDR3 is TGTGCCACCACGGACAGCGCTTTCTCTGGAAACACCATATATTTT.

The V gene is TRBV7-9, the J gene TRBJ2-5; 8 bases line up with TRBD1. V lost 5 bases, J lost 1 base, and 6 bases stayed unmatched. CDR3 length: 15 amino acids. The germline CDR1 and CDR2 sequences are SEHNR and FQNEAQ (reference sequence). The CDR3, as DNA: TGTGCCAGCAGCGGAGAAACAGGGGGCCAAGAGACCCAGTACTTC. This encodes CASSGETGGQETQYF. Combining the CDR3 with reference TRBV7-9 and TRBJ2-5 gives the whole variable domain DTGVSQNPRHKITKRGQNVTFRCDPISEHNRLYWYRQTLGQGPEFLTYFQNEAQLEKSRLLSDRFSAERPKGSFSTLEIQRTEQGDSAMYLCASSGETGGQETQYFGPGTRLLVL.

This sequence joins TRBV24-1 and TRBJ2-5, with TRBD2 matching 11 bases. J lost 5 bases, V lost 4 bases, and 8 bases had no gene match. The CDR3 loop spans 16 amino acids. Germline values: CDR1 KGHDR, CDR2 SFDVKD. This chain's CDR3 is CATSENLAGGLETQYF. The CDR3 DNA sequence: TGTGCCACCAGTGAAAATTTAGCGGGGGGGCTTGAGACCCAGTACTTC.

CDR3: CASGRTATNEKLFF. CDR3 bases: TGTGCCAGCGGTAGGACAGCAACTAATGAAAAACTGTTTTTT. V and J are TRBV27 and TRBJ1-4; D is perhaps TRBD1 (6 bases). This CDR3 region has 14 residues. The V and J ends lost 8 bases and 0 bases respectively, with 10 bases between them. CDR1 and CDR2 from the germline V gene are MNHEY and SMNVEV (reference sequence).

The chain has TRBV6-4 and TRBJ2-3; 10 bases align to TRBD2. Germline trimming cut 5 bases from V and 2 bases from J; bases unmatched to any gene: 4. The CDR3 is 15 amino acids. Germline loops: CDR1 MRHNA, CDR2 SNTAGT. The CDR3 is CASSLLAGPTDTQYF. In DNA form, the CDR3 reads TGTGCCAGCAGTTTACTAGCGGGACCCACAGATACGCAGTATTTT.

The rearrangement links TRBV5-8 to TRBJ1-5; the match to TRBD1 covers 7 bases. Trimming removed 7 bases from V and 0 bases from J; junction bases left unmatched: 7. The CDR3 loop spans 15 amino acids. CDR1 SGHTS and CDR2 YDEGEE come from the germline V gene. CDR3 sequence (DNA): TGTGCCAGCGAGAGGGACAGTTATAGCAATCAGCCCCAGCATTTT. Its protein is CASERDSYSNQPQHF.

The CDR3: CASSLRQGRSGELFF. The CDR3 DNA sequence: TGTGCCAGCAGTTTACGGCAGGGGCGATCCGGGGAGCTGTTTTTT. This chain uses TRBV27 with TRBJ2-2; tentatively, D is TRBD1 (6 bases). Trimming stripped 2 bases from V and 6 bases from J, with 13 bases between. The CDR3 totals 15 residues. Germline CDR1 reads MNHEY; CDR2 reads SMNVEV (reference sequence).

The V gene is TRBV4-1, the J gene TRBJ1-5, with a tentative D call TRBD1 (5 bases). This CDR3 has 17 residues. V dropped 5 bases and J dropped 0 bases, with 17 bases sitting between them. Germline V gene lookup returns CDR1 MGHRA and CDR2 YSYEKL. CDR3: CASSTIWGRYSNQPQHF. In nucleotides, the CDR3 is TGCGCCAGCAGCACCATCTGGGGGAGGTATAGCAATCAGCCCCAGCATTTT.

V gene TRBV3-1 (or the pseudogene TRBV3-2) combines with J gene TRBJ2-7; D is possibly TRBD1 (6 bases). Trimming removed 4 bases at V and 5 bases at J, with 15 bases between. This CDR3 is built from 14 residues. From germline, CDR1 is LGHDT and CDR2 YNNKEL (reference sequence). CDR3 loop: CASSRKGQFHEQYF. DNA for the CDR3: TGTGCCAGCAGCCGAAAGGGACAATTCCACGAGCAGTACTTC.

The chain has TRBV27 and TRBJ2-2; the D is unclear. The CDR3 sequence is 15 residues long. Germline assignment: CDR1 MNHEY and CDR2 SMNVEV (reference sequence). V was trimmed by 2 bases and J by 1 base, leaving 8 bases between them. CDR3 DNA sequence: TGTGCCAGCAGTTTACTAGGCCTGAACACCGGGGAGCTGTTTTTT. This encodes CASSLLGLNTGELFF.

CDR3 loop: CASSQDLGSYTGELFF. In DNA, the CDR3 is TGTGCCAGCAGCCAAGATCTGGGCAGCTACACCGGGGAGCTGTTTTTT. This chain joins TRBV3-1 (or the pseudogene TRBV3-2) and TRBJ2-2; D unresolved. Germline CDR1 and CDR2: LGHDT and YNNKEL (reference sequence). CDR3 length: 16 amino acids. V lost 0 bases to trimming and J lost 3 bases, with 11 bases between them.

The chain employs TRBV2 and TRBJ1-4, with TRBD1 matching over 7 bases. The length of the CDR3 is 15 residues. Losses at the gene ends were 6 bases for V and 3 bases for J; bases not matched to a gene: 7. CDR1 and CDR2 (germline): SNHLY, FYNNEI. The CDR3 nucleotides read TGTGCCAGCAGCCTGACCGGGACAGCTAATGAAAAACTGTTTTTT. Translating it yields CASSLTGTANEKLFF.

In this sample, this clone turned up once. This sequence joins TRBV2 and TRBJ1-4; 10 bases are a match to TRBD1. This CDR3 has 19 residues. The junction had 17 bases not matched to a gene; V was cut back by 2 bases and J by 8 bases. Germline V CDR1 and CDR2: SNHLY, FYNNEI. The CDR3 loop is CASSELAGLFGTGDEKLFF. In DNA form, the CDR3 reads TGTGCCAGCAGTGAATTGGCGGGCCTATTCGGGACAGGGGACGAAAAACTGTTTTTT.

The chain joins TRBV7-9 to TRBJ1-2; 9 nucleotides align to TRBD1. The CDR3 consists of 15 residues. The ends lost 3 bases at V and 5 bases at J; junction bases unmatched: 7. The germline gives CDR1 SEHNR, CDR2 FQNEAQ (reference sequence). CDR3: CASSFPRDREYGYTF. The CDR3 DNA reads as TGTGCCAGCAGCTTCCCCCGGGACAGGGAATATGGCTACACCTTC. The whole variable domain, remainder taken from reference TRBV7-9 and TRBJ1-2, is DTGVSQNPRHKITKRGQNVTFRCDPISEHNRLYWYRQTLGQGPEFLTYFQNEAQLEKSRLLSDRFSAERPKGSFSTLEIQRTEQGDSAMYLCASSFPRDREYGYTFGSGTRLTVV.

This chain's CDR3 is CASSSAGQGYYGYTF. CDR3 in DNA: TGTGCCAGCAGCTCCGCGGGGCAGGGCTACTATGGCTACACCTTC. The chain carries TRBV9 and TRBJ1-2, with a weak D call TRBD1 (5 bases). This CDR3 is 15 amino acids long. V was shortened by 4 bases and J by 3 bases, with 16 bases between the two germline ends. Germline-derived CDR1 and CDR2 are SGDLS and YYNGEE.

The rearrangement joins TRBV7-3 to TRBJ2-1; 10 positions match TRBD2. The length of the CDR3 is 15 residues. Germline V gene sequence: CDR1 SGHTA, CDR2 FQGTGA. V lost 2 bases to trimming and J lost 2 bases; unmatched junction nucleotides: 0. The CDR3 DNA follows: TGTGCCAGCAGCTTAGGACTAGCGGCCTACAATGAGCAGTTCTTC. The encoded protein is CASSLGLAAYNEQFF.

This clone was recorded only once. The rearrangement links TRBV4-3 to TRBJ2-3; D gene unclear. With 1 base removed from V and 1 base from J, the gap between germline ends came to 15 bases. Germline V CDR1 and CDR2: LGHNA, YSLEER. This CDR3 region has 17 residues. CDR3 sequence (DNA): TGCGCCAGCAGCCAAGGCCGGAGTTCGGTTGGCACAGATACGCAGTATTTT. Its translation is CASSQGRSSVGTDTQYF.

The J gene is TRBJ1-4, the V gene TRBV10-2; no firm D call. Germline V gives CDR1 WSHSY, CDR2 SAAADI. CDR3 length: 15 amino acids. Trimming cost V 3 bases and J 0 bases, with 8 bases left between them. The CDR3 here is CASSDHRATNEKLFF. The DNA of the CDR3 is TGCGCCAGCAGTGACCACCGAGCAACTAATGAAAAACTGTTTTTT.

This clone was observed a single time. The rearrangement uses TRBV20-1 and TRBJ1-2; TRBD1 is a possible D gene (6 bases). CDR3 length equals 11 residues. Germline CDR1 and CDR2: DFQATT and SNEGSKA (reference sequence). Trimming shortened V by 2 bases and J by 11 bases, and 12 bases separated the two germline ends. The CDR3 DNA reads TGCAGTGCTAGAAGGGGGTCCAGTTACACCTTC. Translated: CSARRGSSYTF.

In regard to this clone: The junction and the germline gene differ at one end; a read error may be behind it. This sequence joins TRBV6-5 and TRBJ2-2; maybe TRBD2 (6 bases). CDR3 length: 15 amino acids. CDR1 MNHEY and CDR2 SVGAGI come from the germline V gene. CDR3 loop: CASSYWGVWTGELFF. For the CDR3, the DNA is TGTGCCAGCAGCTACTGGGGGGTTTGGACCGGGGAGCTGTTTTTT.

This clone was seen only a few times. The chain couples TRBV29-1 to TRBJ2-7; possible D gene TRBD2, 6 bases. Trimming removed 1 base from V and 2 bases from J, with 15 bases in between. CDR1 and CDR2 from the germline V gene are SQVTM and ANQGSEA. The CDR3 totals 15 residues. CDR3 region: CSVEGGPGRPYEQYF. CDR3 in DNA: TGCAGCGTTGAAGGGGGCCCAGGGAGGCCCTACGAGCAGTACTTC.

The rearrangement uses TRBV7-2 and TRBJ2-3, with 9 bases matching TRBD2. CDR3 length: 14 amino acids. Germline CDR1 is SGHTA and CDR2 is FQGNSA. V lost 2 bases to trimming and J lost 5 bases; unmatched junction nucleotides: 2. The CDR3 reads CASSLRAGGDTQYF. In nucleotides, the CDR3 is TGTGCCAGCAGCTTAAGAGCGGGGGGAGATACGCAGTATTTT.

This sequence joins TRBV7-9 and TRBJ2-7, with D maybe TRBD1 (6 bases). There are 12 residues in the CDR3. V shed 5 bases and J shed 13 bases, with 18 bases lying between them. Germline V lookup: CDR1 SEHNR, CDR2 FQNEAQ (reference sequence). CDR3: CASSPPRDNLYF. Here the CDR3 DNA reads TGTGCCAGCAGCCCCCCCCGGGACAATCTCTACTTC.

The genes are TRBV18 and TRBJ1-2, with 8 bases that match TRBD1. After removal of 4 bases from V and 3 bases from J, the junction contained 10 bases not matched to a gene. The CDR3 runs 16 residues. In germline, CDR1 is KGHSH, CDR2 LQKENI. In nucleotides, the CDR3 is TGTGCCAGCTCACATTCGACAGGGGCGATTGACTATGGCTACACCTTC. It yields the protein CASSHSTGAIDYGYTF. The variable domain in full, with the rest retrieved from reference TRBV18 and TRBJ1-2, is NAGVMQNPRHLVRRRGQEARLRCSPMKGHSHVYWYRQLPEEGLKFMVYLQKENIIDESGMPKERFSAEFPKEGPSILRIQQVVRGDSAAYFCASSHSTGAIDYGYTFGSGTRLTVV.

This chain joins TRBV10-1 and TRBJ2-5; 8 nucleotides line up with TRBD1. Germline V gene sequence: CDR1 WNHNN, CDR2 SYGVQD (reference sequence). The CDR3 is made up of 17 amino acids. V lost 2 bases, J lost 2 bases, and 10 bases stayed unmatched. CDR3 sequence: CASSERPGTGLQETQYF. CDR3 in DNA: TGCGCCAGCAGTGAGCGGCCCGGGACAGGACTACAAGAGACCCAGTACTTC.

The chain uses TRBV12-5 and TRBJ2-7; 7 bases map to TRBD1. Trimming took 4 bases from V and 3 from J; bases not matched to a gene: 6. The CDR3 runs 14 residues. Germline assignment: CDR1 LGHNT and CDR2 FRNRAP. CDR3 nucleotides: TGTGCTAGTGGTTCGGGACAGAAAAACTACGAGCAGTACTTC. Protein: CASGSGQKNYEQYF.

This sequence joins TRBV7-9 and TRBJ2-7; the match to TRBD1 covers 9 bases. The V gene's germline CDR1 is SEHNR and CDR2 FQNEAQ (reference sequence). This CDR3 is 12 amino acids long. V lost 8 bases to trimming and J lost 4 bases; unmatched junction nucleotides: 3. CDR3 bases: TGTGCCAGCGGGACAGGGCTATACGAGCAGTACTTC. This gives the protein CASGTGLYEQYF.

J is TRBJ2-2 and V is TRBV3-1 (or the pseudogene TRBV3-2); 9 positions agree with TRBD1. V trimming: 1 base; J trimming: 7 bases; junction bases outside the gene matches: 1. Germline V lookup: CDR1 LGHDT, CDR2 YNNKEL (reference sequence). The CDR3 covers 14 residues. The CDR3 sequence is CASSQGGQGGELFF. The DNA for the CDR3 is TGTGCCAGCAGCCAAGGGGGACAGGGCGGGGAGCTGTTTTTT.

The chain has TRBV19 and TRBJ2-2; 8 bases match TRBD1. CDR1 is LNHDA, CDR2 SQIVND, per germline (reference sequence). This CDR3 has 15 residues. V dropped 4 bases and J dropped 6; count of bases not matched to a gene: 7. The CDR3: CASSRDRLKSGELFF. The CDR3 DNA reads TGTGCCAGTAGTAGGGACAGGCTGAAATCCGGGGAGCTGTTTTTT.

The V gene is TRBV7-9, the J gene TRBJ1-2, with 7 bases matching TRBD1. CDR1 is SEHNR, CDR2 FQNEAQ, per germline (reference sequence). CDR3 length equals 14 residues. J gave up 4 bases and V 5 bases, and 7 bases lay outside the gene matches. CDR3: CASSEGGGLYGYTF. The CDR3 nucleotides read TGTGCCAGCAGCGAAGGAGGGGGCCTCTATGGCTACACCTTC. Full variable domain (missing parts from reference TRBV7-9 and TRBJ1-2): DTGVSQNPRHKITKRGQNVTFRCDPISEHNRLYWYRQTLGQGPEFLTYFQNEAQLEKSRLLSDRFSAERPKGSFSTLEIQRTEQGDSAMYLCASSEGGGLYGYTFGSGTRLTVV.